This section outlines one TCR beta chain sequence together with its context. Its cognate antigen has yet to be identified. Per-base quality was not reported, and no clone a single base away is much larger than it. This record comes from a study of a mutant IDH1 vaccine in newly diagnosed glioma (dated by TCRdb to the early 2020s). General notes on the study: Vaccination began 4-6 weeks after radiotherapy alone, or alongside temozolomide cycles in the chemotherapy-containing groups. Of the 32 patients who were treated, 62.5% were male and roughly 38% were female, and the mean age was roughly 40 years. Before enrollment, most patients had been given radiochemotherapy with temozolomide as standard therapy, while the rest had received either radiotherapy alone or temozolomide alone. Visit V12 was the week-35 safety follow-up and visit V13 was the week-47 end of study. Six visits were used for peripheral blood collection: V03 (baseline), V05, V07, V10, V12 and V13. For exploratory analyses, longitudinal TCRB deep sequencing was carried out in roughly 25 treated patients wherever samples were available. Overall study results and their limits: Availability determined which PBMC samples were chosen for TCRB deep sequencing. The authors stated that sample limitations prevented analyses of patient blood samples from being reproduced. Vaccine-induced immune responses across multiple MHC alleles were detected in 90% to 95% of patients. Pseudoprogression appeared unrelated to alterations in the top peripheral T cell clonotypes detected by TCRB sequencing.

The method behind the library was the immunoSEQ multiplex PCR assay. Following the manufacturer's protocol, the hsTCRB Kit was used to amplify rearranged TCR beta chain sequences. An Illumina MiSeq was used to sequence the TCRB libraries. Regarding the original processing steps: The kit vendor's proprietary platform handled demultiplexing, trimming and gene mapping. Entries here come from immuneACCESS through TCRdb and include only in-frame sequences with V and J called. Some clones fail to appear in such tables; in the studies checked, an unresolved V gene covers under half of the shortfall, and the cause of the remainder is unknown. V, J and clone size derive from that table, while D and trimming were established from the DNA sequence. The sample has tens of thousands of clones on record, about four fifths of them singletons. Clones ranked in the top ten supply 3% to 4% of the sample. V and J are truncated by 5 bases and 4 bases respectively, leaving an intervening sequence of 21 bases. Including cysteine and phenylalanine, the CDR3 has 16 amino acids. This entry keeps only the CDR3 DNA: 48 bases, framed from base 1. According to the germline V gene, CDR1 reads SGHRS and CDR2 reads YFSETQ.

The time point label of this sample denotes: week 47, end of study. Each vaccine dose was 300 ug of a 20-mer mutant IDH1 peptide in Montanide, given subcutaneously with topical imiquimod. Eight vaccinations were administered to patients in weeks 1, 3, 5, 7, 11, 15, 19 and 23, corresponding to visits V03 through V10. The donors had newly diagnosed IDH1-mutant astrocytomas of WHO grade 3 or 4 that showed loss of nuclear ATRX. The samples were drawn from NOA16, a multicentre, single-arm, open-label phase I trial in Germany that tested a mutant IDH1 peptide vaccine in humans for the first time. The DNeasy Blood and Tissue Kit was used to extract genomic DNA from EDTA blood for TCRB sequencing.

The starting material was PBMCs, obtained from a glioma patient whose treatment included an IDH1 peptide vaccine. The TCR originated in a woman in her forties or fifties with glioma. The receptor chain draws on TRBV5-1 and TRBJ1-1; TRBD1 is a weak D gene call, 6 bases matching. This receptor carries the CDR3 CASRFYGGARGTEAFF. The bases are TGCGCCAGCAGATTTTACGGGGGCGCGAGGGGCACTGAAGCTTTCTTT.